This T cell receptor beta chain was found in a study of shared clonotypes between healthy human individuals (dated by TCRdb to between 2020 and 2021). About the study as a whole: Three men and a couple of women, aged 18 to 49 years, made up the cohort. For each donor, CD4 naive and CD4 memory were each run on three plates, CD8 naive on two plates, and CD8 memory on one plate. To estimate repertoire size and how much clonotypes are shared between individuals, the study performed deep sequencing of blood TCR repertoires from five healthy adults. To increase sequencing depth and limit assay-specific biases, different laboratories used diverse techniques to prepare libraries and sequence TCR repertoires. Per donor, leukapheresis produced somewhere between about 0.9 and 9.5 billion PBMCs. The paper as a whole reports these results and caveats: The small number of donors limited the genetic and exposure-history diversity represented. Incomplete sequencing was indicated by rarefaction of sorted-subset datasets, despite the large sequencing depth. Based on pairwise subsampling, the degree of clonotype sharing among donors was expected to be affected by sequencing depth. Roughly 5.2% of naive CD4, 3.5% of naive CD8, roughly 2.5% of memory CD4, and more than 0.35% of memory CD8 clonotypes were shared across several donors. Higher generation probabilities were observed for clonotypes shared by all four sorted-subset donors than for non-shared clonotypes. Naive subsets generally had larger estimated clonotype richness than memory subsets. Only blood was sampled, and tissue TCR repertoires likely differ from those in blood.

Healthy HIV-negative adults with no recently reported acute infections or vaccinations were included as donors. All donors were Caucasian adults living in Nashville, Tennessee, USA. CD4+ T cells were enriched by magnetic negative selection, after which naive cells were positively selected on CD45RA and the negative fraction was taken as the memory subset. After blood collection by leukapheresis, PBMCs were isolated using Ficoll-Histopaque density gradient centrifugation and then cryopreserved in the vapor phase of liquid nitrogen. Analytical flow cytometry was used to check the purity and quantity of every magnetically sorted T cell population. Each sorted fraction had its genomic DNA isolated and then quantified by UV absorbance on a Nanodrop 2000c. Using the deep immunoSEQ assay, TCR CDR3 regions were amplified from genomic DNA by multiplex PCR. Extracted genomic DNA from each cell subset was distributed evenly across all wells of several immunoSEQ 96-well plates, and each plate was treated as a replicate. For sorted subsets, each replicate PCR was loaded with 200 ng genomic DNA, equivalent to 30,000 or so T cell genomes. Purified libraries were measured with a Qubit 3.0 fluorometer, size-checked on a Bioanalyzer 2100, and measured again with the KAPA Library Quantification kit. Each immunoSEQ 96-well plate was sequenced on its own single-read 150-cycle Illumina NextSeq 550 flow cell. Per the original workflow: The immunoSEQ output contained only junctional sequences without quality scores, so filtering could not match that applied to full-length reads. To assign V/J genes and CDR3, sequences were annotated using PyIR, a Python wrapper for IgBLAST v1.9, with IMGT germline references. Reads were filtered out if the reads had weak V/J assignments (E-value above 1e-6), no CDR3, stop codons, out-of-frame junctions, or ambiguous translated residues. V3J clonotypes were defined as sequences sharing the same inferred V gene, J gene, and CDR3 amino acid sequence. The percentage overlap between two repertoires was calculated by dividing the number of shared unique clonotypes by the size of the smaller repertoire. RTK rarefaction, the Chao1 estimator, and Recon v2.1 estimates of unobserved clonotypes were used to assess repertoire richness. For all TCRbeta clonotypes obtained by the gDNA method from a handful of donors, generation probabilities were computed with OLGA. In its TCRdb copy, this immuneACCESS table keeps in-frame sequences only and misses some clones. Where compared with another copy, unresolved V genes explain less than half of these, and the others have no known cause. That table is the source of V, J and clone size, and D and trimming were worked out from the DNA. The sample table lists 2 million to 2.5 million clones, more than 80% of them with a count of one. Under 0.45% of the sample goes to the ten largest clones.

Based on the germline V gene, the CDR1 and CDR2 sequences are MNHEY and SVGAGI. Its CDR3 holds 14 amino acids, cysteine through phenylalanine. The read is trimmed to its CDR3 DNA, 42 bases read in frame from base 1. Trimming accounts for 2 bases at V and 6 bases at J, while the number of junction bases matched to no gene is 4. About this clone: Which antigen it targets is not known. No much larger clone is present one base from it, and per-base qualities are unavailable.

The sequence was collected from a man younger than 35 in good health. Some clones in this sample may be carry-over from other donors' samples. The sample comprised naive CD4+ T cells from PBMCs. This specimen's cell subset or site label, interpreted: CD45RA+ positively selected. The chain joins TRBV6-5 to TRBJ2-1, and 7 bases in between align with TRBD2. The CDR3: CASSYRGGSNEQFF. The bases are TGTGCCAGCAGTTACCGCGGGGGTTCCAATGAGCAGTTCTTC.